The 27 T cell receptor beta chains below were found in one sample sequenced in a study of T-cell memory formation after mild COVID-19. Using its own MiXCR run on the 5' RACE reads, TCRdb lists one record per CDR3 protein. The repertoire consists of about 430,000 distinct CDR3 sequences, with 24% occurring once and the leading ten covering 8.5% to 10%. Sequenced material: PBMCs or a T cell subset sorted from them (not recorded which). Receptors originate from an adult woman who had mild COVID-19 (a few samples of this study predate the infection). Cell type and time point are not known.

The chain joins TRBV18 to TRBJ2-3; D not resolved. Deletions cut 0 bases from V and 6 bases from J, with 7 bases between. The CDR3 length is 13 residues. Germline V gene data show CDR1 as KGHSH and CDR2 as LQKENI. CDR3 sequence: CASSPPTRDTQYF. DNA for the CDR3: TGTGCCAGCTCACCACCTACTCGGGATACGCAGTATTTT.

In its sample, this clonotype was seen a few times. The chain couples TRBV19 to TRBJ2-2; D may be TRBD1 or TRBD2 (6 bases each). The CDR3 length is 14 residues. Per germline, CDR1 LNHDA and CDR2 SQIVND (reference sequence). Trimming left V 7 bases short and J 4 bases short, with 13 bases between. The CDR3 DNA sequence: TGTGCCAGTAATTCGGGGGCGGCCACCGGGGAGCTGTTTTTT. Residues: CASNSGAATGELFF.

Notes on this clonotype: The junction departs from germline at one end; a sequencing error may be responsible. The J gene is TRBJ2-3, the V gene TRBV20-1; 10 bases match TRBD2. In germline, CDR1 is DFQATT, CDR2 SNEGSKA (reference sequence). CDR3 size: 18 residues. CDR3: CSARAGTSVSTSTDTQYF. Here the CDR3 DNA reads TGCAGTGCCAGAGCCGGGACTAGCGTATCGACTAGCACAGATACGCAGTATTTT.

The V gene is TRBV12-3 or TRBV12-4, the J gene TRBJ2-7, with D possibly being TRBD2 (5 bases). Trimming pared 8 bases from V and 0 bases from J, leaving 20 bases between. There are 16 residues in the CDR3. The CDR3 DNA is TGTGCCAGCGCCCCGGGAACAGATTCAGGCTCCTACGAGCAGTACTTC. This translates into CASAPGTDSGSYEQYF.

This clonotype was counted between two and nine times. The rearrangement uses TRBV12-3 or TRBV12-4 and TRBJ2-3; D remains ambiguous. CDR3 length equals 11 residues. Trimming left V 4 bases short and J 10 bases short, with 9 bases between. The CDR3 loop is CASSSVIAQYF. CDR3 bases: TGTGCCAGCAGTTCAGTGATTGCGCAGTATTTT.

This clonotype was detected only a few times. This chain uses TRBV28 with TRBJ2-7; 9 nucleotides align to TRBD1. This CDR3 contains 13 residues. Germline CDR1 reads MDHEN; CDR2 reads SYDVKM. The V gene end was trimmed by 10 bases and the J gene end by 6 bases; junction bases not matched to a gene: 10. The CDR3 region is CATNPRDRVEQYF. The DNA of the CDR3 is TGTGCCACGAACCCCCGGGACAGGGTCGAGCAGTACTTC.

The CDR3: CSVEEGLAEWYQETQYF. Here the CDR3 DNA reads TGCAGCGTTGAAGAAGGTCTAGCGGAATGGTACCAAGAGACCCAGTACTTC. This sequence joins TRBV29-1 and TRBJ2-5; 7 positions agree with TRBD2. J gave up 0 bases and V 0 bases, and 10 bases lay outside the gene matches. The V gene's germline CDR1 is SQVTM and CDR2 ANQGSEA. CDR3 length: 17 residues.

This clonotype has a handful of counts. The chain links TRBV12-3 or TRBV12-4 to TRBJ2-3; no reliable D call. The CDR3 consists of 16 residues. With 5 bases removed from V and 6 bases from J, the gap between germline ends came to 21 bases. CDR3 sequence: CASSPNPGRGSDTQYF. CDR3 DNA sequence: TGTGCCAGCAGTCCGAACCCCGGAAGAGGCTCCGATACGCAGTATTTT.

This clonotype was counted once. This chain uses TRBV10-3 with TRBJ1-2; D is unclear. Germline V gives CDR1 ENHRY, CDR2 SYGVKD. The CDR3 covers 14 residues. V was cut by 5 bases and J by 4 bases, with 14 bases left in between. For the CDR3, the DNA is TGTGCCATCAGTATGGACGGCGTCAGCTATGGCTACACCTTC. It yields the protein CAISMDGVSYGYTF.

This clonotype was counted a few times. The rearrangement joins TRBV2 to TRBJ1-1; TRBD1 aligns across 7 bases. This CDR3 has 16 residues. Germline-derived CDR1 and CDR2 are SNHLY and FYNNEI. The V gene end was trimmed by 6 bases and the J gene end by 0 bases; junction bases not matched to a gene: 10. CDR3 region: CASRPGTVVLNTEAFF. In nucleotides, the CDR3 is TGTGCCAGCAGGCCGGGGACAGTGGTTCTGAACACTGAAGCTTTCTTT.

The rearrangement uses TRBV7-2 and TRBJ1-3; 7 nucleotides match TRBD1. The germline V gene encodes CDR1 SGHTA and CDR2 FQGNSA. The ends lost 2 bases at V and 2 bases at J; junction bases unmatched: 12. The CDR3 is made up of 18 amino acids. The DNA of the CDR3 is TGTGCCAGCAGCTTAACCGCGGGACAGCCAACGGCTGGAAACACCATATATTTT. Amino acids: CASSLTAGQPTAGNTIYF.

The sample holds a few counts of this clonotype. The chain couples TRBV7-8 to TRBJ2-3; 10 nucleotides match TRBD2. CDR3 length: 16 residues. V dropped 1 base and J dropped 4; count of bases not matched to a gene: 5. Germline V gives CDR1 SGHVS, CDR2 FQNEAQ. The CDR3 DNA sequence: TGTGCCAGCAGCTTAGTAAAGAGCGGGGGGGCAGATACGCAGTATTTT. This translates into CASSLVKSGGADTQYF.

The sample holds a few counts of this clonotype. The chain is built from TRBV4-1 and TRBJ2-5, with D tentatively TRBD1 or TRBD2 (7 bases each). CDR1 and CDR2 from the germline V gene are MGHRA and YSYEKL. The V end lost 1 base, the J end lost 4 bases, and 19 bases lay between the germline ends. The CDR3 length is 17 residues. This CDR3 is CASSQGGRGGGRETQYF. CDR3 bases: TGCGCCAGCAGCCAAGGGGGCAGGGGGGGTGGAAGAGAGACCCAGTACTTC.

This clonotype turned up a few times. The DNA is omitted, as the CDR3 cannot be located on it reliably, and the CDR3 follows TCRdb's listing. This chain joins TRBV4-2 and TRBJ2-7; TRBD1, the table's D call, was not compared with the DNA. The CDR3 is 23 residues long, counting both termini. Germline assignment: CDR1 LGHNA and CDR2 YNFKEQ. This chain's CDR3 is CASNAALYLCASSQARGFYEQYF.

In this sample, this clonotype turned up a few times. The chain couples TRBV12-3 or TRBV12-4 to TRBJ2-7, with D perhaps TRBD2 (6 bases). This CDR3 is built from 13 residues. V was trimmed by 2 bases and J by 12 bases, leaving 17 bases between them. CDR3 bases: TGTGCCAGCAGTTTATTTAGGCGGGACCCGACGTACTTC. It codes for CASSLFRRDPTYF.

In this sample, this clonotype turned up a few times. The chain links TRBV6-5 to TRBJ2-1; 14 positions match TRBD2. CDR3 length: 15 residues. From germline, CDR1 is MNHEY and CDR2 SVGAGI. With 4 bases clipped from V and 9 bases from J, the junction kept 5 bases outside the gene matches. The CDR3 region is CASSSGTSGRGEQFF. The CDR3 DNA reads as TGTGCCAGCAGTTCCGGGACTAGCGGGAGAGGTGAGCAGTTCTTC.

This clonotype was counted only a few times. CDR3 in amino acids: CASSPQGGSTEAFF. The CDR3 nucleotides are TGTGCCAGCTCACCACAGGGTGGGTCCACTGAAGCTTTCTTT. This sequence joins TRBV18 and TRBJ1-1; D gene ambiguous. Trimming removed 1 base from V and 4 bases from J, with 10 bases in between. The length of the CDR3 is 14 residues. Germline values: CDR1 KGHSH, CDR2 LQKENI.

The genes are TRBV11-2 and TRBJ2-7; perhaps TRBD1 as D (5 bases). This CDR3 is 18 amino acids long. Between the trimmed V and J ends, which lost 3 bases and 1 base, there was a span of 22 bases. Germline loops: CDR1 SGHAT, CDR2 FQNNGV. This chain's CDR3 is CASSFPGIVSDSSYEQYF. For the CDR3, the DNA is TGTGCCAGCAGCTTTCCAGGGATAGTATCCGACTCGTCCTACGAGCAGTACTTC.

There are a few counts of this clonotype. The chain employs TRBV6-4 and TRBJ2-1, with a possible D match to TRBD2 (7 bases). The V gene's germline CDR1 is MRHNA and CDR2 SNTAGT. The CDR3 loop spans 14 amino acids. The germline V and J ends were trimmed by 0 bases and 5 bases, with 8 bases remaining between them. CDR3 region: CASSDSRGHNEQFF. CDR3 coding DNA: TGTGCCAGCAGTGACTCGCGGGGGCACAATGAGCAGTTCTTC.

This clonotype was counted between two and nine times. The CDR3 DNA reads TGTGCCAGCATTAAAGGAAGTAGTTCACCCCTCCACTTT. Protein: CASIKGSSSPLHF. The chain uses TRBV2 and TRBJ1-6; D gene uncertain. The CDR3 is made up of 13 amino acids. Trimming removed 7 bases from V and 9 bases from J, with 13 bases in between. Germline loops: CDR1 SNHLY, CDR2 FYNNEI.

V and J are TRBV6-4 and TRBJ2-2; 9 bases match TRBD1. Germline V gene sequence: CDR1 MRHNA, CDR2 SNTAGT. This CDR3 contains 13 residues. The V gene end was trimmed by 5 bases and the J gene end by 7 bases; junction bases not matched to a gene: 2. DNA for the CDR3: TGTGCCAGCAGTCGGGACAGGGTCGGGGAGCTGTTTTTT. It codes for CASSRDRVGELFF.

The chain has TRBV29-1 and TRBJ2-2; unclear D gene. Trimming shortened V by 3 bases and J by 3 bases, and 14 bases separated the two germline ends. CDR3 length equals 15 residues. Germline lookup yields CDR1 SQVTM and CDR2 ANQGSEA. The CDR3 bases are TGCAGCGTTGAGTCATCCGGAAAGGACACCGGGGAGCTGTTTTTT. Amino acids: CSVESSGKDTGELFF.

The rearrangement uses TRBV20-1 and TRBJ1-5, with TRBD1 matching over 9 bases. Germline V gene data show CDR1 as DFQATT and CDR2 as SNEGSKA (reference sequence). This CDR3 region has 15 residues. J lost 5 bases, V lost 3 bases, and 8 bases had no gene match. CDR3 amino acids: CSARDKDRGYQPQHF. The CDR3, as DNA: TGCAGTGCTAGGGACAAGGACAGGGGCTATCAGCCCCAGCATTTT.

The chain couples TRBV7-8 to TRBJ2-7, with TRBD2 identical over 10 bases. Germline values: CDR1 SGHVS, CDR2 FQNEAQ. The V gene end was trimmed by 3 bases and the J gene end by 6 bases; junction bases not matched to a gene: 8. CDR3 size: 15 residues. The CDR3 spells CASSFTSGISPEQYF. The CDR3 DNA reads as TGTGCCAGCAGCTTCACTAGCGGGATTTCCCCCGAGCAGTACTTC.

This clonotype has only a few counts. The gene calls are TRBV4-1 and TRBJ2-1; D is possibly TRBD2 (6 bases). Germline V gene data show CDR1 as MGHRA and CDR2 as YSYEKL. CDR3 length equals 16 residues. Trimming cost V 1 base and J 0 bases, with 10 bases left between them. DNA for the CDR3: TGCGCCAGCAGCCAAGGGGGGGTCCGCTCCTACAATGAGCAGTTCTTC. Protein product: CASSQGGVRSYNEQFF.

This clonotype has a count of ten or more. The rearrangement joins TRBV24-1 to TRBJ1-5; D is possibly TRBD1 (6 bases). The CDR3 contains 12 residues. From germline, CDR1 is KGHDR and CDR2 SFDVKD. V dropped 4 bases and J dropped 7 bases, with 7 bases sitting between them. The CDR3 loop reads CATSDGGQPQHF. The CDR3 DNA is TGTGCCACCAGTGACGGGGGCCAGCCCCAGCATTTT.

The chain joins TRBV28 to TRBJ2-1, with D possibly matching TRBD2 (7 bases). V was pared by 8 bases and J by 4 bases, with 21 bases between. Germline CDR1 reads MDHEN; CDR2 reads SYDVKM. The CDR3 loop spans 16 amino acids. CDR3 protein: CASPKSGTSFYNEQFF. CDR3 coding DNA: TGTGCCAGCCCGAAGAGCGGGACATCCTTTTACAATGAGCAGTTCTTC.